These 17 T cell receptor beta chains were all obtained from the same sample, sequenced in a study of shared clonotypes between healthy human individuals. TCRdb's copy holds only in-frame clones and misses some; the assay was immunoSEQ multiplex PCR. The table lists around 990,000 clones, about 80% of them singletons. Sequencing was performed on memory CD4+ T cells from PBMCs. Subset of the sample: CD45RA-negative fraction. The origin of the receptors is a man aged 18 to 35 in good health. Some clones in this sample may be carry-over from other donors' samples.

For the CDR3, the DNA is TGTGCCAGCAGTCAGAACAGGGGGGGGCGGCCCCAGCATTTT. It translates to CASSQNRGGRPQHF. The chain combines TRBV27 with TRBJ1-5, with TRBD1 matching over 8 bases. The CDR3 extends over 14 amino acids. Per the germline V gene, CDR1 is MNHEY and CDR2 is SMNVEV (reference sequence). V gave up 5 bases and J gave up 9 bases; unmatched junction bases: 9.

The V and J genes are TRBV6-6 and TRBJ2-7, with 11 bases identical to TRBD2. Germline values: CDR1 MNHNY, CDR2 SVGAGI (reference sequence). This CDR3 has 16 residues. The J segment lost 6 bases and the V segment lost 3 bases, leaving 10 bases of the junction unmatched. The CDR3 here is CASSYRVTSGSLEQYF. The CDR3 region has the DNA TGTGCCAGCAGTTATCGTGTTACTAGCGGGAGCCTCGAGCAGTACTTC.

This clone was counted a single time. The sample contains more than one DNA sequence encoding this CDR3. This chain joins TRBV10-3 and TRBJ1-5; unclear D gene. Germline V gives CDR1 ENHRY, CDR2 SYGVKD. This CDR3 contains 13 residues. V was clipped by 3 bases and J by 4 bases, with 7 bases between them. The CDR3, as DNA: TGTGCCATCAGTGACCAAGGTAATCAGCCCCAGCATTTT. This encodes CAISDQGNQPQHF.

The chain combines TRBV19 with TRBJ2-2; 8 bases match TRBD2. V lost 6 bases, J lost 0 bases, and 6 bases stayed unmatched. Germline CDR1 is LNHDA and CDR2 is SQIVND (reference sequence). This CDR3 is 16 amino acids long. CDR3 coding DNA: TGTGCCAGTAGCGGGGGGGACACCGCGAACACCGGGGAGCTGTTTTTT. Protein sequence: CASSGGDTANTGELFF.

The chain joins TRBV7-3 to TRBJ2-3, with 14 nucleotides matching TRBD2. The CDR3 spans 16 residues. Germline CDR1 is SGHTA and CDR2 is FQGTGA. Unmatched junction bases numbered 6, after V lost 5 bases and J lost 5 bases. The CDR3 nucleotides are TGTGCCAGCAGCCTTATCGGACTAGCGGGAGGAGATACGCAGTATTTT. The encoded protein is CASSLIGLAGGDTQYF.

V and J are TRBV4-3 and TRBJ2-2; D is perhaps TRBD2 (5 bases). Between the trimmed V and J ends, which lost 0 bases and 3 bases, there was a span of 8 bases. The germline CDR1 and CDR2 sequences are LGHNA and YSLEER. This CDR3 has 15 amino acids. The CDR3 protein is CASSQEYGDTGELFF. As DNA, the CDR3 is TGCGCCAGCAGCCAAGAGTACGGGGACACCGGGGAGCTGTTTTTT.

V and J are TRBV28 and TRBJ2-7; 9 nucleotides match TRBD1. Germline V gives CDR1 MDHEN, CDR2 SYDVKM. This CDR3 region has 16 residues. With V trimmed by 6 bases and J by 1 base, 10 bases remained unmatched. CDR3: CASRDLPGQGSYEQYF. DNA of the CDR3: TGTGCCAGCAGGGATTTACCGGGACAGGGATCCTACGAGCAGTACTTC.

The CDR3 nucleotides read TGTGCCAGCAGTGAAGGGCCGGGACGCCGCTATGGCTACACCTTC. Residues: CASSEGPGRRYGYTF. The chain is built from TRBV6-1 and TRBJ1-2, with TRBD1 as a possible D gene (5 bases). The V end was cut by 1 base, the J end by 4 bases, with 13 bases between. Germline assignment: CDR1 MNHNS and CDR2 SASEGT. The CDR3 is 15 residues long.

This chain uses TRBV5-1 with TRBJ2-2; TRBD2 aligns across 8 bases. Unmatched junction bases numbered 11, after V lost 0 bases and J lost 7 bases. Germline assignment: CDR1 SGHRS and CDR2 YFSETQ. CDR3 length: 17 residues. The CDR3 region is CASSLGHSGSQVGELFF. The DNA for the CDR3 is TGCGCCAGCAGCTTGGGTCACAGCGGGAGTCAAGTCGGGGAGCTGTTTTTT. Drawing the rest from reference TRBV5-1 and TRBJ2-2, the complete variable domain is KAGVTQTPRYLIKTRGQQVTLSCSPISGHRSVSWYQQTPGQGLQFLFEYFSETQRNKGNFPGRFSGRQFSNSRSEMNVSTLELGDSALYLCASSLGHSGSQVGELFFGEGSRLTVL.

The genes are TRBV9 and TRBJ2-3; 13 bases match TRBD2. With V trimmed by 7 bases and J by 5 bases, 1 base remained unmatched. This CDR3 has 13 amino acids. The germline CDR1 and CDR2 sequences are SGDLS and YYNGEE. The CDR3 sequence: CASGLAGVDTQYF. CDR3 nucleotide sequence: TGTGCCAGCGGACTAGCGGGAGTAGATACGCAGTATTTT.

This clone has at least ten counts. The V gene is TRBV28, the J gene TRBJ2-5; no clear D. The germline V gene encodes CDR1 MDHEN and CDR2 SYDVKM. V dropped 6 bases and J dropped 2 bases, with 19 bases sitting between them. This CDR3 is built from 16 residues. DNA of the CDR3: TGTGCCAGCAGGTTGGGGTTTCGCCCAGCGCAAGAGACCCAGTACTTC. This codes for CASRLGFRPAQETQYF.

V is TRBV5-4 and J is TRBJ1-5; D not resolved. The germline V gene has CDR1 SGHNT and CDR2 YYREEE (reference sequence). The CDR3 is 13 amino acids. Trimming shortened V by 1 base and J by 7 bases, and 9 bases separated the two germline ends. The CDR3 here is CASSLYGRQPQHF. In DNA form, the CDR3 reads TGTGCCAGCAGCTTGTATGGCAGACAGCCCCAGCATTTT.

The rearrangement uses TRBV2 and TRBJ2-5, with 7 bases fitting TRBD1. Germline V gene lookup returns CDR1 SNHLY and CDR2 FYNNEI. The CDR3 has 12 residues. The CDR3 sequence: CAGNRGQETQYF. In DNA form, the CDR3 reads TGTGCAGGGAACAGGGGCCAAGAGACCCAGTACTTC.

This chain joins TRBV6-4 and TRBJ2-1; the D gene is possibly TRBD2 (6 bases). CDR1 and CDR2 (germline): MRHNA, SNTAGT. The length of the CDR3 is 16 residues. Trimming took off 3 bases at V and 0 bases at J, with 12 bases between the two ends. The chain's CDR3 is CASSDADGSSYNEQFF. The CDR3, as DNA: TGTGCCAGCAGTGATGCGGACGGGAGCTCCTACAATGAGCAGTTCTTC.

The V call is TRBV5-1, the J call TRBJ2-5; 8 bases are shared with TRBD2. V trimming: 0 bases; J trimming: 5 bases; junction bases outside the gene matches: 9. The CDR3 totals 16 residues. CDR1 is SGHRS, CDR2 YFSETQ, per germline. CDR3 in DNA: TGCGCCAGCAGCTTGGCCGGGGGGGCATTCAGGGAGACCCAGTACTTC. Translated: CASSLAGGAFRETQYF.

The chain's CDR3 is CASSPPGRRTDTQYF. In DNA, the CDR3 is TGTGCCAGCAGTCCTCCGGGACGGCGCACAGATACGCAGTATTTT. The chain has TRBV6-5 and TRBJ2-3; D may be TRBD1 or TRBD2 (5 bases each). V was cut by 5 bases and J by 1 base, with 13 bases left in between. The CDR3 sequence is 15 residues long. Germline V gene data show CDR1 as MNHEY and CDR2 as SVGAGI.

The chain joins TRBV19 to TRBJ2-4; 10 bases are a match to TRBD1. Germline assignment: CDR1 LNHDA and CDR2 SQIVND (reference sequence). V shed 4 bases and J 10 bases; nucleotides not matched to a gene: 1. There are 12 residues in the CDR3. This CDR3 reads CASSTGQGIQYF. The CDR3 DNA reads TGTGCCAGTAGTACGGGACAGGGGATTCAGTACTTC.